This T cell receptor beta chain was retrieved from a study of blood T cell repertoires in COVID-19 (dated by TCRdb to 2019 to 2021). A note on the overall study: Samples covering the acute and convalescent phases of COVID-19 were provided by collaborators in the United States, Italy and Spain. The samples were drawn from two sources: the first 160 participants of the ongoing ImmuneRACE study, and over 1,000 subjects contributed by 6 global collaborators. The material from the prospective study consisted of cDNA or gDNA derived from T cells, B-cell-depleted T cells, or PBMCs. The dataset comprised deeply sampled blood TCRbeta repertoires from subjects exposed to, actively infected with, or recovered from COVID-19. The repertoires were released in a freely available public database intended as a resource for research on the immune response to SARS-CoV-2. Sample metadata almost always included a de-identified subject ID, COVID-19 status, age in years and sex. HLA class I and class II types, where available, came from metadata supplied by the sample provider rather than from assay-based typing.

Reading from cysteine to phenylalanine, the CDR3 counts 17 amino acids. Only the CDR3 portion is preserved as DNA: 51 bases, with reading frame beginning at the first base. V is reduced by 2 bases and J by 3 bases, leaving a spacing of 14 bases between them. Via the germline V gene, CDR1 is SNHLY and CDR2 FYNNEI. Concerning this clone itself: Its antigen specificity is not known. Base qualities are not at hand, and no much larger clone is one base apart.

What the work shows at the level of the full study, not this receptor alone: How much clinical and demographic metadata was included differed by source and by participant, and the metadata was provided uncurated.

TCRbeta CDR3 regions were amplified from genomic DNA by means of the immunoSEQ Assay, a bias-controlled multiplex PCR. In the paper's pipeline: The number of nucleated cells in each sample was estimated by amplification of reference gene primers within the assay. To quantify the absolute abundance of each unique TCRbeta CDR3 rearrangement, sequence reads were collapsed and filtered. Productive Simpson clonality was computed per sample as the square root of Simpson's diversity index over productive rearrangements. Drawn from immuneACCESS, this table holds only the in-frame rearrangements with V and J called that TCRdb kept. Clones are partly lost; checked studies trace under half to an unresolved V gene and leave the rest unexplained. Clone size and the V and J calls come from that table; the DNA yielded D and trimming. In this sample the table shows about 68,000 clones, around 89% of which occur a single time. The top ten clonotypes cover roughly 2.6% of the sample.

The collaborating institutions used their own protocols to collect whole blood in K2EDTA tubes. For TCRbeta analysis, collaborator samples were shipped as frozen whole blood, as isolated PBMCs, or as DNA extracted from either sample type. This TCR was sampled from a middle-aged man with acute or convalescent COVID-19. The specimen was peripheral blood. The chain links TRBV2 with TRBJ2-6; perhaps TRBD2 is the D gene, with 5 bases matching. Here the CDR3 is given as CASSEPQPAGGANVLTF. The nucleotides are TGTGCCAGCAGTGAACCCCAGCCTGCGGGTGGGGCCAACGTCCTGACTTTC.